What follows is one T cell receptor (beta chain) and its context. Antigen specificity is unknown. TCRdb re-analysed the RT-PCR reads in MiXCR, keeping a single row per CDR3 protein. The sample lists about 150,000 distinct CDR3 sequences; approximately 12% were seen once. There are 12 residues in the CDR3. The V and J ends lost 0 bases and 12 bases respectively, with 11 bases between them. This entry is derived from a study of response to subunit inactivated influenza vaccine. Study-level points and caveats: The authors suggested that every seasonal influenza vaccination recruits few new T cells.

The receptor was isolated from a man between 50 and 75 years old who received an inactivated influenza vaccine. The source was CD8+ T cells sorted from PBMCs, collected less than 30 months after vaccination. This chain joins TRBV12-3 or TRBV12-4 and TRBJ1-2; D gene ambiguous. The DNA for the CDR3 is TGTGCCAGCAGTTTAGCGAATGGGCCCCACACCTTC. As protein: CASSLANGPHTF.